This TCR beta chain originates from a study of control samples from healthy donors and cancer patients. This CDR3 comprises 15 residues. Germline V CDR1 and CDR2: LNHDA, SQIVND (reference sequence). Trimming stripped 5 bases from V and 8 bases from J, with 21 bases between. This table comes from immunoSEQ multiplex PCR, and its TCRdb copy is limited to in-frame clones, with some not included. The table includes nearly 55,000 clones, roughly 96% detected once. The origin of this receptor is a young woman in good health. Sequencing was performed on blood. The V gene is TRBV19, the J gene TRBJ1-2; D gene unclear. CDR3 region: CASSPGRGGSFGYTF. In nucleotides, the CDR3 is TGTGCCAGTAGTCCCGGACGGGGTGGTTCATTCGGCTACACCTTC.